This T cell receptor (beta chain) was captured in a study of CD8 T cells in Susac syndrome. With random hexamers, roughly 0.45 to 1 ug RNA was reverse transcribed. TCRdb ran MiXCR on the immunoSEQ multiplex PCR reads and lists one entry per CDR3 protein. The table includes approximately 150,000 distinct CDR3 sequences, nearly 97% detected once. Per the germline V gene, CDR1 is DFQATT and CDR2 is SNEGSKA (reference sequence). V was cut by 4 bases and J by 7 bases, with 8 bases left in between. CDR3 length: 11 residues. The sample was CD4+ T cells from PBMCs. The receptor was isolated from a human donor with Susac syndrome. The rearrangement joins TRBV20-1 to TRBJ2-1; unclear D gene. The CDR3 nucleotides are TGCAGTGCTAACTCCGGGAATGAGCAGTTCTTC. Its protein product is CSANSGNEQFF.